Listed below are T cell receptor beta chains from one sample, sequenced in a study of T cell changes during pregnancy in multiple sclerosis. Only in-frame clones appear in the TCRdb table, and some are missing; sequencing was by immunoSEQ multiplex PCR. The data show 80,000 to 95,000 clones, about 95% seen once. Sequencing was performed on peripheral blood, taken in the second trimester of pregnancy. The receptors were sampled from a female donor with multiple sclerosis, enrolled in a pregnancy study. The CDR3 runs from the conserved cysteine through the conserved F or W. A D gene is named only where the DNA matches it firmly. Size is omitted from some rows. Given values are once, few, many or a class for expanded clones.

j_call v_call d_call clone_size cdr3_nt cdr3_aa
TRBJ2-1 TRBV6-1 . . TGTGCCAGCAGTGAAGACGGGTACTCCTACAATGAGCAGTTCTTC CASSEDGYSYNEQFF
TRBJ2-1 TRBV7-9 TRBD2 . TGTGCCGCTACATTAGCGGGGAGGGGCTACAATGAGCAGTTCTTC CAATLAGRGYNEQFF
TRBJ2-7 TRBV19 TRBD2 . TGTGCCAGTAGTCCGGATAGCGGGTCTGCTACCTACGAGCAGTACTTC CASSPDSGSATYEQYF
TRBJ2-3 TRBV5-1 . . TGCGCCAGCAGCTTTGGTCCCGCGAGGGTCGCAGATACGCAGTATTTT CASSFGPARVADTQYF
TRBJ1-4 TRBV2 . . TGTGCCAGCAGTGACAGGCAGGGCTTTGGCCTTAATGAAAAACTGTTTTTT CASSDRQGFGLNEKLFF
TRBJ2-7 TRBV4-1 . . TGCGCCAGCAGCCAAGGGGGGGACTGGGACGAGCAGTACTTC CASSQGGDWDEQYF
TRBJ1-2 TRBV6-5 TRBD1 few TGTGCCAGCAGTCCCACGACAGGGAAGGGTGGCTACACCTTC CASSPTTGKGGYTF
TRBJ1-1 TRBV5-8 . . TGTGCCAGCAGCCCGAAGGGAGGGCAGGGTAACACTGAAGCTTTCTTT CASSPKGGQGNTEAFF
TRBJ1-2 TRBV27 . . TGTGCCAGCAGTCCTCTGCCGGTCGACAGGTTAGCTAACTATGGCTACACCTTC CASSPLPVDRLANYGYTF
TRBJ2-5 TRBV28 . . TGTGCCAGCAGTTTAACGGATTCCGAGGAGCAAGAGACCCAGTACTTC CASSLTDSEEQETQYF
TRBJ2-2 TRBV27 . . TGTGCCAGCAGTTTCGGGGGGAACACCGGGGAGCTGTTTTTT CASSFGGNTGELFF
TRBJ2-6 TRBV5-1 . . TGCGCCAGCAGCTTGGGACAACTCTCTGGGGCCAACGTCCTGACTTTC CASSLGQLSGANVLTF
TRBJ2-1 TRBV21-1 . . TGTGCCAGCGCCCCAGGGGGGAACTACGGCTCCTACAATGAGCAGTTCTTC CASAPGGNYGSYNEQFF
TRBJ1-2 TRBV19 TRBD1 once TGTGCCAGTAGATTCGCAGGGGGCGGTAATGGCTACACCTTC CASRFAGGGNGYTF
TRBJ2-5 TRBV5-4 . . TGTGCCAGCAGCGGGACTGGGGAGACCCAGTACTTC CASSGTGETQYF
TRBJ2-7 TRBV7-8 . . TGTGCCAGCAGCCACGGGTCCTACGAGCAGTACTTC CASSHGSYEQYF
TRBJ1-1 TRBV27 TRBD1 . TGTGCCAGCAGTCTCTCAGGGGGCACTGAAGCTTTCTTT CASSLSGGTEAFF
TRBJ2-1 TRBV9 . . TGTGCCAGCAGCGTAGGCGACTACTCCCTCAATGAGCAGTTCTTC CASSVGDYSLNEQFF
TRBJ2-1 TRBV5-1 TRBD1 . TGCGCCAGCAGGTGGGACAGCGAAAACAATGAGCAGTTCTTC CASRWDSENNEQFF
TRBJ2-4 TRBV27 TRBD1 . TGTGCCAGCAGTTCAATGACAGGGATAGGCAAAAACATTCAGTACTTC CASSSMTGIGKNIQYF
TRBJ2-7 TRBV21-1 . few TGTGCCAGCAGCACCGTAAGACTAGCGGGAGCTTCTGATCACGAGCAGTACTTC CASSTVRLAGASDHEQYF
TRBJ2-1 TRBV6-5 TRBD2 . TGTGCCAGCAGTCGAACCGGGACTAGCGGGAATGAGCAGTTCTTC CASSRTGTSGNEQFF
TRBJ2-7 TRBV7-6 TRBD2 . TGTGCCAGCAGCCCAACCTCCGGGACTAGGAGCTCCTACGAGCAGTACTTC CASSPTSGTRSSYEQYF
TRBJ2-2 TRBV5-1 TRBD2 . TGCGCCAGCAGACTTCGACTAGCGGGAGGAGCCGGGGAGCTGTTTTTT CASRLRLAGGAGELFF
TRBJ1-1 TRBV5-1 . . TGCGCCAGCAGCTTCGGGTACCCCTCCCATTATGGTTTCTTT CASSFGYPSHYGFF
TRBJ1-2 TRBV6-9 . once TGTGCCAGCAGCCGAGGTCGTCCAGGGGTCGGCTACACCTTC CASSRGRPGVGYTF
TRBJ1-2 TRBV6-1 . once TGTGCCAGCAGTGAAGCTGTGGGGGCTGGGAACTATGGCTACACCTTC CASSEAVGAGNYGYTF
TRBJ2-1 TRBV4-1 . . TGCGCCAGCAGCCAAGTGACTAAGAGGGAGCAGTTCTTC CASSQVTKREQFF
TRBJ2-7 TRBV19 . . TGTGCCAGTAGCCCATCTGCGGGTCCCTACGAGCAGTACTTC CASSPSAGPYEQYF
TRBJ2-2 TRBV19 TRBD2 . TGTGCCAGTAGTATACCCCGGACTAGCGGGAGGACCGGGGAGCTGTTTTTT CASSIPRTSGRTGELFF
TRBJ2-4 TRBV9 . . TGTGCCAGCAGCCCAGGAGGGGTAAAAAACATTCAGTACTTC CASSPGGVKNIQYF
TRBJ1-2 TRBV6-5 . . TGTGCCAGCAGTTTCGGCAGGGTGTATGGCTACACCTTC CASSFGRVYGYTF
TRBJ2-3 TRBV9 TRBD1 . TGTGCCAGCAGCCCTACGGGACAGGACACAGATACGCAGTATTTT CASSPTGQDTDTQYF
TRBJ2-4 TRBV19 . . TGTGCCAGTAGTATAGCAGCGGGCCGAGCCAAAAACATTCAGTACTTC CASSIAAGRAKNIQYF
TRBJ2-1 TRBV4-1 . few TGCGCCAGCAGCCAAGGGAGCCAGCGGGTGTACAATGAGCAGTTCTTC CASSQGSQRVYNEQFF
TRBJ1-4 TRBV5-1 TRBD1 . TGCGCCAGCAGCTTGGGACAGGGGGAGAATGAAAAACTGTTTTTT CASSLGQGENEKLFF
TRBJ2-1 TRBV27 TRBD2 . TGTGCCAGCAGTTCCCTTAGCGGGCAGACCTACAATGAGCAGTTCTTC CASSSLSGQTYNEQFF
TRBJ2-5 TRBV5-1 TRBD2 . TGCGCCAGCAGCCTCGGGACTAGCGGGGGAGAGACCCAGTACTTC CASSLGTSGGETQYF
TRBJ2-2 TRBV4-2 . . TGTGCCAGCAGCCAAGGGACAAGGGCAGGAACCGGGGAGCTGTTTTTT CASSQGTRAGTGELFF
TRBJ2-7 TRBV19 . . TGTGCCAGTAGCGTCGCGGCCGAATCCTACGAGCAGTACTTC CASSVAAESYEQYF
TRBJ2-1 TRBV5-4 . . TGTGCCAGCAGCTTGGGTGGCCTTCTCTCCTACAATGAGCAGTTCTTC CASSLGGLLSYNEQFF
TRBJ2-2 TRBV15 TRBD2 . TGTGCCACCAGGGCAGGCGGGAGTTTTGACACCGGGGAGCTGTTTTTT CATRAGGSFDTGELFF
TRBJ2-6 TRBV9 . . TGTGCCAGCAGCGTCCAGGGGACCGGGGCCAACGTCCTGACTTTC CASSVQGTGANVLTF
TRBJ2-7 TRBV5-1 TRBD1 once TGCGCCAGCAGCACGGGACAGTCCTCCTGGGAGCAGTACTTC CASSTGQSSWEQYF
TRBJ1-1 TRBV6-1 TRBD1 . TGTGCCAGCAGAACCATTGGGACAGTGAACACTGAAGCTTTCTTT CASRTIGTVNTEAFF
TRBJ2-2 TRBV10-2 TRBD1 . TGCGCCAGCATTTCGGGACAGGGTGAACCGAACACCGGGGAGCTGTTTTTT CASISGQGEPNTGELFF
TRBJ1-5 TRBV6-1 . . TGTGCCAGCAGGAGAGCCTCAGGGTCGGGTCAGCCCCAGCATTTT CASRRASGSGQPQHF
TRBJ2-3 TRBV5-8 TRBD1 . TGTGCCAGCAGCTTGGCAGGGACAGCTAGCACAGATACGCAGTATTTT CASSLAGTASTDTQYF
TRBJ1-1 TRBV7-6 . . TGTGCCAGCAGCTTCCCGACTACAGAAACCCCCGAGAACACTGAAGCTTTCTTT CASSFPTTETPENTEAFF
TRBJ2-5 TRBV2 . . TGTGCCAGCAGTGAAGGGGGGGGCTGGGAGACCCAGTACTTC CASSEGGGWETQYF
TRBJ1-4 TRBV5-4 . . TGTGCCAGCAGCGTGGGTGGGAGCTCGGGCGAAAAACTGTTTTTT CASSVGGSSGEKLFF
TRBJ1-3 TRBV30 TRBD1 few TGTGCCTGGAGCGCAGACAGGGCTAGAGAAGACACCATATATTTT CAWSADRAREDTIYF
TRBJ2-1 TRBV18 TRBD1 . TGTGCCAGCTCACCAAGGGGACAGGGGGCAGCGGCTGAGCAGTTCTTC CASSPRGQGAAAEQFF
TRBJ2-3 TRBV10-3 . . TGTGCCATCAGTGAGTCGTGGACAGCCGGGGCAGATACGCAGTATTTT CAISESWTAGADTQYF
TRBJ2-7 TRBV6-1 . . TGTGCCAGCAGTGACGGTCGGTCCTACGAGCAGTACTTC CASSDGRSYEQYF
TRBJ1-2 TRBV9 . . TGTGCCAGCGGGCCCTTAGATGGCTACACCTTC CASGPLDGYTF
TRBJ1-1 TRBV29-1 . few TGCAGCGTTGGTGGGGCTGGCACTGAAGCTTTCTTT CSVGGAGTEAFF
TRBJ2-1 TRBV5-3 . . TGTGCCAGAAGCTCGTACCTTCAGGGTGGTGCGGATGAGCAGTTCTTC CARSSYLQGGADEQFF
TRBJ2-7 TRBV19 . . TGTGCCAGTAGTATTCTGTCACAGGGTACTTACGAGCAGTACTTC CASSILSQGTYEQYF